Below are 2 T cell receptor beta chains sequenced from a single sample in a study of shared T cell receptors in the human thymus. Here immunoSEQ multiplex PCR was the method, and the copy in TCRdb shows in-frame clones only, minus some. The sample carries hundreds of thousands of clones, about 84% recorded once. These sequences were also reported in another study, on human thymus T cells.

Sequencing was carried out using thymocytes. The receptor set was obtained from a boy under two years old with a congenital heart defect.

This clone has just a few counts. The chain combines TRBV15 with TRBJ2-7; 7 nucleotides match TRBD2. The junction had 16 bases not matched to a gene; V was cut back by 5 bases and J by 6 bases. The CDR3 totals 16 residues. Germline loops: CDR1 LNHNV, CDR2 YYDKDF (reference sequence). The CDR3 nucleotides read TGTGCCACCAGCCCCCAGAAAAGCGGGACCTCTGTCGAGCAGTACTTC. Protein product: CATSPQKSGTSVEQYF. Full variable domain (outside the CDR3, taken from reference TRBV15 and TRBJ2-7): DAMVIQNPRYQVTQFGKPVTLSCSQTLNHNVMYWYQQKSSQAPKLLFHYYDKDFNNEADTPDNFQSRRPNTSFCFLDIRSPGLGDTAMYLCATSPQKSGTSVEQYFGPGTRLTVT.

As to this clone: This same CDR3 is encoded by further DNA sequences in the sample. This rearrangement joins TRBV5-1 to TRBJ2-5; D is perhaps TRBD2 (6 bases). V lost 0 bases and J lost 5, with 8 bases in between. The CDR3 spans 13 residues. Germline CDR1 SGHRS, CDR2 YFSETQ. The CDR3 DNA reads as TGCGCCAGCAGCTTGGGCCGGGAGGAGACCCAGTACTTC. The encoded protein is CASSLGREETQYF.